Below, 12 T cell receptor beta chains from the same sample are listed, as sequenced in a study of blood T cell repertoires in COVID-19. The data were produced by immunoSEQ multiplex PCR, yet TCRdb's version contains in-frame clones alone and is incomplete. The table lists around 220,000 clones, about 86% of them singletons. What was sequenced was peripheral blood. The receptors stem from a man aged 18 to 30 with active or convalescent COVID-19.

The chain employs TRBV29-1 and TRBJ2-3, with D hard to call. V lost 6 bases to trimming and J lost 3 bases, with 13 bases between them. Germline V gene sequence: CDR1 SQVTM, CDR2 ANQGSEA. CDR3 length: 13 residues. CDR3 protein: CSVAAGSTDTQYF. DNA of the CDR3: TGCAGCGTAGCAGCAGGTTCGACAGATACGCAGTATTTT.

The chain has TRBV6-5 and TRBJ2-1, with 7 bases lining up with TRBD2. Germline V gene data show CDR1 as MNHEY and CDR2 as SVGAGI. The CDR3 extends over 15 amino acids. The V gene end was trimmed by 5 bases and the J gene end by 4 bases; junction bases not matched to a gene: 8. For the CDR3, the DNA is TGTGCCAGCAGTCCCATGAGCGGGGTATACAATGAGCAGTTCTTC. It encodes CASSPMSGVYNEQFF.

The chain links TRBV3-1 (or the pseudogene TRBV3-2) to TRBJ2-1, with 8 bases matching TRBD2. The germline V gene has CDR1 LGHDT and CDR2 YNNKEL (reference sequence). Trimming at V came to 1 base and at J to 6 bases, leaving 5 bases not matched to a gene. The CDR3 consists of 15 residues. The CDR3 reads CASSQVTGGANEQFF. The CDR3 DNA reads TGTGCCAGCAGCCAAGTGACGGGAGGGGCCAATGAGCAGTTCTTC.

J is TRBJ2-7 and V is TRBV21-1; the table assigns TRBD1, which was not confirmed against the DNA. TRBV21-1 is classified as a pseudogene. The CDR3 covers 11 residues. The CDR3 reads CASSNHYEQYF. CDR3 nucleotides: TGTGCCAGCAGCAACCACTACGAGCAGTACTTC.

The chain employs TRBV7-2 and TRBJ1-1, with 8 positions matching TRBD1. Losses at the gene ends were 5 bases for V and 5 bases for J; bases not matched to a gene: 7. The germline gives CDR1 SGHTA, CDR2 FQGNSA. The CDR3 spans 14 residues. This CDR3 is CASSPDRAVTEAFF. In DNA form, the CDR3 reads TGTGCCAGCAGCCCGGACAGGGCAGTAACTGAAGCTTTCTTT.

This clone was seen once. The V gene is TRBV5-1, the J gene TRBJ2-2, with 9 nucleotides matching TRBD2. Germline CDR1 SGHRS, CDR2 YFSETQ. The CDR3 consists of 21 residues. The trim removed 0 bases at V and 7 bases at J, leaving 22 bases unmatched. CDR3 DNA: TGCGCCAGCAGCTTGGTCTTTACTAGCGGGTGGCGATCATCGGGTGGCGGGGAGCTGTTTTTT. It is translated as CASSLVFTSGWRSSGGGELFF. Full variable domain (remainder filled in from reference TRBV5-1 and TRBJ2-2): KAGVTQTPRYLIKTRGQQVTLSCSPISGHRSVSWYQQTPGQGLQFLFEYFSETQRNKGNFPGRFSGRQFSNSRSEMNVSTLELGDSALYLCASSLVFTSGWRSSGGGELFFGEGSRLTVL.

V and J are TRBV6-5 and TRBJ1-5, with D possibly being TRBD1 (6 bases). Trimming stripped 6 bases from V and 4 bases from J, with 13 bases between. The CDR3 is made up of 14 amino acids. Germline V gene data show CDR1 as MNHEY and CDR2 as SVGAGI. CDR3 region: CASRGRRGNQPQHF. The CDR3 nucleotides read TGTGCCAGCAGGGGACGAAGGGGGAATCAGCCCCAGCATTTT.

The chain uses TRBV4-2 and TRBJ2-1; 11 bases are shared with TRBD1. V shed 5 bases, J shed 8 bases, and the junction held 11 bases outside the gene matches. Germline CDR1 reads LGHNA; CDR2 reads YNFKEQ. This CDR3 spans 16 amino acids. CDR3 residues: CASSRRSGQGGDEQFF. CDR3 DNA: TGTGCCAGCAGCAGACGATCGGGACAGGGGGGCGATGAGCAGTTCTTC.

The chain employs TRBV11-2 and TRBJ2-1, with unresolved D. The germline CDR1 and CDR2 sequences are SGHAT and FQNNGV. This CDR3 is 15 amino acids long. V was shortened by 0 bases and J by 2 bases, with 8 bases between the two germline ends. DNA for the CDR3: TGTGCCAGCAGCTTAGATTGGGCACCCTACAATGAGCAGTTCTTC. It translates to CASSLDWAPYNEQFF.

This clone is a singleton in its sample. The CDR3 region is CASSFGQYEQYF. CDR3 coding DNA: TGTGCCAGCAGTTTTGGACAGTACGAGCAGTACTTC. The V and J genes are TRBV28 and TRBJ2-7, with TRBD1 as a possible D gene (6 bases). CDR1 is MDHEN, CDR2 SYDVKM, per germline. The CDR3 consists of 12 residues. The V end lost 3 bases, the J end lost 4 bases, and 7 bases lay between the germline ends.

This rearrangement joins TRBV29-1 to TRBJ2-7; 8 bases match TRBD2. CDR3 length equals 11 residues. J was trimmed by 6 bases and V by 6 bases; bases with no gene match: 4. Germline-derived CDR1 and CDR2 are SQVTM and ANQGSEA. CDR3 loop: CSVAGGGEQYF. CDR3 nucleotides: TGCAGCGTCGCGGGAGGTGGCGAGCAGTACTTC.

This sequence joins TRBV9 and TRBJ2-2, with 9 bases lining up with TRBD2. Germline V lookup: CDR1 SGDLS, CDR2 YYNGEE. The CDR3 is made up of 18 amino acids. V lost 0 bases to trimming and J lost 0 bases; unmatched junction nucleotides: 6. Here the CDR3 DNA reads TGTGCCAGCAGCGTAGTCCCCGGACTAGCGCCGAACACCGGGGAGCTGTTTTTT. Amino acids: CASSVVPGLAPNTGELFF. Using reference TRBV9 and TRBJ2-2 for the parts outside the CDR3, the full variable domain is DSGVTQTPKHLITATGQRVTLRCSPRSGDLSVYWYQQSLDQGLQFLIQYYNGEERAKGNILERFSAQQFPDLHSELNLSSLELGDSALYFCASSVVPGLAPNTGELFFGEGSRLTVL.